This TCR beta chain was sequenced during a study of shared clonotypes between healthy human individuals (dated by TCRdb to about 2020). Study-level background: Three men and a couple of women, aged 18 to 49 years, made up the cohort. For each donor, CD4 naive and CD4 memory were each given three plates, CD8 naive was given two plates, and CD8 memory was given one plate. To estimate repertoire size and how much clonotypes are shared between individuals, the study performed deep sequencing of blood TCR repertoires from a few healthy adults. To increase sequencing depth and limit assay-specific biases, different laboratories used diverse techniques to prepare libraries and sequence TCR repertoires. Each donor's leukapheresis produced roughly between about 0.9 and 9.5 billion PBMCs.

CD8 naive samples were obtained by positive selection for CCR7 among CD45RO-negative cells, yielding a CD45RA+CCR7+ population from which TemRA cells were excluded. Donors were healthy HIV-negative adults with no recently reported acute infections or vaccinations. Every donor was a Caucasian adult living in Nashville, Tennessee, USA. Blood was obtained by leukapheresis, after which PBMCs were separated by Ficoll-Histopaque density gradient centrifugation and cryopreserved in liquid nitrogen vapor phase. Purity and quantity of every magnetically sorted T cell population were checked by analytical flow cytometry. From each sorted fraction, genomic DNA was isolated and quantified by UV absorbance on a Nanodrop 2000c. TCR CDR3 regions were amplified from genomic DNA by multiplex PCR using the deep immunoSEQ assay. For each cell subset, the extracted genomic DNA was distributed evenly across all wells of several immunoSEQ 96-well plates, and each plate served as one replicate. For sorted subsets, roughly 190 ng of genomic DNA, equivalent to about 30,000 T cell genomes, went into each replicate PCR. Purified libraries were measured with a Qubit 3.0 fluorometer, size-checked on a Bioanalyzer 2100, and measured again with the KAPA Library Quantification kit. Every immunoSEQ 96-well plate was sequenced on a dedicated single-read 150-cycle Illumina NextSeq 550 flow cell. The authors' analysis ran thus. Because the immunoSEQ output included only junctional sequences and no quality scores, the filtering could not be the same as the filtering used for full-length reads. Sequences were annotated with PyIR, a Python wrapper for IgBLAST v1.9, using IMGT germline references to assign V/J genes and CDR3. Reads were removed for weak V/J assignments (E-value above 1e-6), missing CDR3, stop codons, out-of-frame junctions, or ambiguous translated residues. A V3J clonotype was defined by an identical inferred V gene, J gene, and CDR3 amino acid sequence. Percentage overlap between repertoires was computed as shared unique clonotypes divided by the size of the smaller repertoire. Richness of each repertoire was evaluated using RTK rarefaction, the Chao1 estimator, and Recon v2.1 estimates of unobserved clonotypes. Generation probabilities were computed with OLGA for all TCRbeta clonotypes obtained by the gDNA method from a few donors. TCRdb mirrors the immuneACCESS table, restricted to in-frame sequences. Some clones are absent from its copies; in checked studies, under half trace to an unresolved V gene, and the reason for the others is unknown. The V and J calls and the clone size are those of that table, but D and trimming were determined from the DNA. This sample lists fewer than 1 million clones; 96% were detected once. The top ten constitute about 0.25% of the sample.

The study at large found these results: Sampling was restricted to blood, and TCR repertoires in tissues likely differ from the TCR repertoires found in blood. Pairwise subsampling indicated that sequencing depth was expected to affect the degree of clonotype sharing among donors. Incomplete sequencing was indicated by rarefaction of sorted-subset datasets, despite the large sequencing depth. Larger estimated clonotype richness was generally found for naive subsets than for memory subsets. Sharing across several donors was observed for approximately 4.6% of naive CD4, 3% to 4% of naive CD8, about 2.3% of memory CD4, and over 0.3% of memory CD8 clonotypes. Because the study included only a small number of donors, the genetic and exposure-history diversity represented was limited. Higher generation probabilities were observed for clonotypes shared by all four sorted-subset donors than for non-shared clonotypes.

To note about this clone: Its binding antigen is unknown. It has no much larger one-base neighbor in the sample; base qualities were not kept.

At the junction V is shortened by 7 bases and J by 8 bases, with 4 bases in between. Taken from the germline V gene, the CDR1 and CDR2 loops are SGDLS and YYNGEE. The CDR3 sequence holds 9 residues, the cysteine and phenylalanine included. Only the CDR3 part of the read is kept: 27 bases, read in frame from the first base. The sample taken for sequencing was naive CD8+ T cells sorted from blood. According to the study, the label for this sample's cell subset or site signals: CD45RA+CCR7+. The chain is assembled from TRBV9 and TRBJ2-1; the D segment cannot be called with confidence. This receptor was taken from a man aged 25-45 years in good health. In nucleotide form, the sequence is TGTGCCAGCGGGGATGAGCAGTTCTTC. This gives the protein CASGDEQFF.